This TCR beta chain was identified during a study of blood T cell repertoires in COVID-19. On the study more broadly: T cells, B-cell-depleted T cells, or PBMCs supplied cDNA or gDNA.

J lost 5 bases, V lost 2 bases, and 9 bases had no gene match. The CDR3 spans 16 residues. Germline V CDR1 and CDR2: SGHAT, FQNNGV. Assay used: immunoSEQ multiplex PCR; TCRdb lists only in-frame clones, some missing. The sample holds over 250,000 clones, roughly 90% seen once. Participants came from roughly 24 US areas, aged roughly 18 to 90 years. In assigning cohorts, the study relied on participant-reported clinical history. Cohort 3 donors were reported recovered after two negative PCRs, clearance, or symptom resolution. Sequencing was done on a sample of PBMCs or T cells enriched from blood (not recorded which). The clonotype comes from a woman aged 45-60 years who had recovered from COVID-19. This chain connects TRBV11-2 to TRBJ2-5; 9 nucleotides align to TRBD2. In nucleotides, the CDR3 is TGTGCCAGCAGCTTAAGGCTAGCGGGAAGCCGTGAGACCCAGTACTTC. Its translation: CASSLRLAGSRETQYF.